These 20 T cell receptor beta chains were all obtained from the same sample, sequenced in a study of Ad26.COV2.S vaccination and SARS-CoV-2 variants. This sample's treatment: 15 to 20 received Ad26.COV2.S at low or high dose, single or two shots; 5 received placebo; per-sample allocation not given. Samples analyzed were those drawn on day 63 after the first vaccine or placebo injection. TCRdb's table, derived via immunoSEQ multiplex PCR, lists solely in-frame clones and lacks some. The sample includes 400,000 to 450,000 clones, about nine tenths of them seen just once. The material sequenced was peripheral blood, taken in a trial of Ad26.COV2.S vaccine versus placebo. These receptor sequences come from a person between 18 and 60 years old who received the Ad26.COV2.S COVID-19 vaccine or a placebo.

V and J are TRBV27 and TRBJ1-2; 10 bases fit TRBD1. The CDR3 totals 14 residues. The V gene's germline CDR1 is MNHEY and CDR2 SMNVEV (reference sequence). The trim removed 4 bases at V and 6 bases at J, leaving 5 bases unmatched. CDR3 sequence (DNA): TGTGCCAGCAGTTCCTCTGGACAGGGGGATGGCTACACCTTC. Amino acids: CASSSSGQGDGYTF.

CDR3 sequence (DNA): TGTGCCAGCGGCCGACAGGAACTCAACACTGAAGCTTTCTTT. Its translation: CASGRQELNTEAFF. The gene calls are TRBV28 and TRBJ1-1, with D tentatively TRBD1 (6 bases). CDR1 and CDR2 (germline): MDHEN, SYDVKM. The CDR3 contains 14 residues. Trimming removed 8 bases from V and 2 bases from J, with 15 bases in between.

V and J are TRBV21-1 and TRBJ1-5. TRBV21-1 is termed a pseudogene. The CDR3 is 13 amino acids. CDR3 sequence: CASSKARGQPQHF. The CDR3, as DNA: TGTGCCAGCAGCAAAGCGCGGGGTCAGCCCCAGCATTTT.

V usage is TRBV25-1 and J usage is TRBJ1-5; D call uncertain. The CDR3 totals 16 residues. From germline, CDR1 is MGHDK and CDR2 SYGVNS. The ends were cut back, 6 bases at V and 2 bases at J, with 17 bases in the middle. CDR3 nucleotides: TGTGCCAGCAGCCGTACGGACCGTCTTGGCAATCAGCCCCAGCATTTT. This encodes CASSRTDRLGNQPQHF.

The genes are TRBV29-1 and TRBJ1-4, with D possibly TRBD1 on 6 matching bases. The CDR3 is 13 amino acids. Between the trimmed V and J ends, which lost 6 bases and 8 bases, there was a span of 16 bases. CDR1 and CDR2 from the germline V gene are SQVTM and ANQGSEA. CDR3 sequence (DNA): TGCAGCGTGCAAAAACAGGGTGGGGAAAAACTGTTTTTT. It encodes CSVQKQGGEKLFF.

This clone was seen a single time. Here the CDR3 DNA reads TGTGCCAGCAGTTTATCGGACAAACAGGGAAATGAAAAACTGTTTTTT. Translated: CASSLSDKQGNEKLFF. This chain connects TRBV27 to TRBJ1-4; a weak D match, TRBD1 (6 bases). The CDR3 length is 16 residues. CDR1 is MNHEY and CDR2 is SMNVEV in the germline V gene (reference sequence). Trimming left V 0 bases short and J 5 bases short, with 13 bases between.

V is TRBV7-3 and J is TRBJ2-1; either TRBD1 or TRBD2 may supply D (5 bases each). This CDR3 is built from 15 residues. Germline V gives CDR1 SGHTA, CDR2 FQGTGA. V was trimmed by 6 bases and J by 6 bases, leaving 18 bases between them. CDR3 sequence: CASSLGRRDLNEQFF. Written as DNA, the CDR3 is TGTGCCAGCAGTTTGGGACGCCGAGACCTCAATGAGCAGTTCTTC.

This chain connects TRBV5-4 to TRBJ1-3; 7 bases agree with TRBD1. V was pared by 5 bases and J by 5 bases, with 7 bases of the junction left unmatched. Germline assignment: CDR1 SGHNT and CDR2 YYREEE (reference sequence). CDR3 length: 14 residues. CDR3 nucleotide sequence: TGTGCCAGCAGTATAGGGGGCAGGAGAAACACCATATATTTT. This translates into CASSIGGRRNTIYF.

This chain links TRBV27 with TRBJ2-6; 10 bases match TRBD2. The CDR3 spans 17 residues. The germline CDR1 and CDR2 sequences are MNHEY and SMNVEV (reference sequence). V shed 6 bases, J shed 0 bases, and the junction held 5 bases outside the gene matches. For the CDR3, the DNA is TGTGCCAGCAGCCTAGCGGGGGAGTTCTCTGGGGCCAACGTCCTGACTTTC. Encoded protein: CASSLAGEFSGANVLTF.

As concerns this clone: Germline is not matched at one junction end, which may reflect a read error. The rearrangement uses TRBV4-3 and TRBJ2-7, with D unclear. The V gene's germline CDR1 is LGHNA and CDR2 YSLEER. The CDR3 covers 13 residues. As DNA, the CDR3 is TGCACCAGCAGCCAAGATCTCGGGCTCGAGCAGTACTTC. Residues: CTSSQDLGLEQYF.

The chain has TRBV11-2 and TRBJ2-1; 10 nucleotides match TRBD2. Germline values: CDR1 SGHAT, CDR2 FQNNGV. The CDR3 totals 15 residues. V lost 5 bases to trimming and J lost 5 bases; unmatched junction nucleotides: 6. CDR3 sequence (DNA): TGTGCCAGCAGCCCCCGGACTAGCGGTAACAATGAGCAGTTCTTC. It is translated as CASSPRTSGNNEQFF.

The rearrangement joins TRBV19 to TRBJ2-2; 7 bases fit TRBD1. J gave up 7 bases and V 4 bases, and 9 bases lay outside the gene matches. The CDR3 has 15 residues. Germline values: CDR1 LNHDA, CDR2 SQIVND (reference sequence). This chain's CDR3 is CASSNRQGRIGELFF. Written as DNA, the CDR3 is TGTGCCAGTAGTAACCGACAGGGTAGGATCGGGGAGCTGTTTTTT.

This chain connects TRBV28 to TRBJ1-5; tentative D call: TRBD1 (5 bases). The germline CDR1 and CDR2 sequences are MDHEN and SYDVKM. Trimming removed 8 bases at V and 6 bases at J, with 11 bases between. The CDR3 covers 12 residues. In DNA, the CDR3 is TGTGCCAGCCATGGGGGTAGTCAGCCCCAGCATTTT. Translating it yields CASHGGSQPQHF.

The chain carries TRBV4-2 and TRBJ2-1; TRBD2 agrees at 11 bases. V lost 1 base, J lost 6 bases, and 8 bases stayed unmatched. The CDR3 is 17 amino acids. In germline, CDR1 is LGHNA, CDR2 YNFKEQ. The DNA of the CDR3 is TGTGCCAGCAGCCAAGGGGGTAGCGGGAGGGCCCGCAATGAGCAGTTCTTC. This codes for CASSQGGSGRARNEQFF.

This rearrangement joins TRBV27 to TRBJ1-2; D is unclear. CDR3 length equals 15 residues. V lost 2 bases, J lost 2 bases, and 12 bases lay in between. Germline values: CDR1 MNHEY, CDR2 SMNVEV (reference sequence). CDR3 bases: TGTGCCAGCAGTTTAAGCCCCAGCCAAAACTATGGCTACACCTTC. Translated, it gives CASSLSPSQNYGYTF.

The chain joins TRBV28 to TRBJ2-3, with D tentatively TRBD2 (6 bases). The V and J ends lost 7 bases and 0 bases respectively, with 11 bases between them. This CDR3 region has 14 residues. The germline V gene has CDR1 MDHEN and CDR2 SYDVKM. Here the CDR3 reads CASTLAYSTDTQYF. The CDR3, as DNA: TGTGCCAGCACGCTAGCGTACAGCACAGATACGCAGTATTTT. Filled out from reference TRBV28 and TRBJ2-3, the complete variable domain reads DVKVTQSSRYLVKRTGEKVFLECVQDMDHENMFWYRQDPGLGLRLIYFSYDVKMKEKGDIPEGYSVSREKKERFSLILESASTNQTSMYLCASTLAYSTDTQYFGPGTRLTVL.

The chain has TRBV28 and TRBJ2-1; TRBD2 agrees at 7 bases. The CDR3 has 13 residues. The V gene's germline CDR1 is MDHEN and CDR2 SYDVKM. V lost 8 bases and J lost 10; bases outside the gene matches: 11. CDR3 amino acids: CASFEVAGAEQFF. CDR3 DNA sequence: TGTGCCAGCTTCGAGGTAGCGGGCGCGGAGCAGTTCTTC.

This chain connects TRBV7-8 to TRBJ2-1; the match to TRBD1 covers 12 bases. This CDR3 region has 16 residues. V lost 5 bases to trimming and J lost 6 bases; unmatched junction nucleotides: 8. CDR1 and CDR2 from the germline V gene are SGHVS and FQNEAQ. The DNA of the CDR3 is TGTGCCAGCAGCCCCGGGACAGGGGGCGCGCGCAATGAGCAGTTCTTC. This translates into CASSPGTGGARNEQFF.

V is TRBV20-1 and J is TRBJ1-1; 8 positions match TRBD1. The CDR3 contains 11 residues. With V trimmed by 6 bases and J by 9 bases, 6 bases remained unmatched. CDR1 is DFQATT, CDR2 SNEGSKA, per germline (reference sequence). The CDR3 DNA sequence: TGCAGTGCCAGGACAGGGACTCAAGCTTTCTTT. Protein sequence: CSARTGTQAFF.

CDR3 protein: CASSPTQYNEQFF. CDR3 DNA sequence: TGTGCCAGCAGCCCGACTCAGTACAATGAGCAGTTCTTC. This chain connects TRBV7-9 to TRBJ2-1; D gene unclear. Trimming pared 5 bases from V and 4 bases from J, leaving 9 bases between. CDR1 is SEHNR and CDR2 is FQNEAQ in the germline V gene (reference sequence). The CDR3 consists of 13 residues.